One T cell receptor (beta chain) is described in this entry. The V and J ends lost 9 bases and 4 bases, in that order; junction bases with no gene match: 8. CDR1 is SNHLY, CDR2 FYNNEI, per germline. This CDR3 is built from 13 residues. This record belongs to a study of T cell responses to AZD1222 COVID-19 vaccine. The protocol was immunoSEQ multiplex PCR, while the TCRdb copy is restricted to in-frame clones and leaves out a portion. The sample contains some 130,000 clones, 88% of which appear only once. This clonotype was obtained from an adult in good health. Sequencing used peripheral blood, obtained on day 0 of MenACWY control vaccination. This chain connects TRBV2 to TRBJ2-5, with 7 positions matching TRBD2. The chain's CDR3 is CARADGRRETQYF. CDR3 DNA: TGTGCCAGAGCCGACGGGAGGAGAGAGACCCAGTACTTC.